One and the same sample provided the 29 T cell receptor beta chains below, sequenced in a study of blood T cell repertoires in COVID-19. Profiling relied on immunoSEQ multiplex PCR, and the TCRdb table lists in-frame clones only, not all of them. In the table there are 200,000 to 250,000 clones, around three quarters of which are singletons. Material: peripheral blood. Source of these receptors: a woman in her seventies with acute or convalescent COVID-19.

The chain has TRBV24-1 and TRBJ2-5; D might be TRBD1 (5 bases). CDR3 size: 15 residues. Germline CDR1 reads KGHDR; CDR2 reads SFDVKD. The ends were cut back, 4 bases at V and 2 bases at J, with 13 bases in the middle. The CDR3 spells CATSDLYRNQETQYF. In DNA form, the CDR3 reads TGTGCCACCAGTGACCTCTACAGGAATCAAGAGACCCAGTACTTC.

This clone showed up just once. The CDR3 loop is CASTRSGPDTQYF. CDR3 bases: TGTGCCAGCACCCGAAGTGGCCCAGATACGCAGTATTTT. The rearrangement links TRBV25-1 to TRBJ2-3; D unresolved. Trimming removed 7 bases from V and 4 bases from J, with 12 bases in between. The germline CDR1 and CDR2 sequences are MGHDK and SYGVNS. The CDR3 runs to 13 residues.

The chain joins TRBV7-9 to TRBJ2-5; 9 positions agree with TRBD1. The CDR3 has 14 amino acids. Germline V lookup: CDR1 SEHNR, CDR2 FQNEAQ (reference sequence). Trimming at V came to 1 base and at J to 4 bases, leaving 1 base not matched to a gene. CDR3 DNA: TGTGCCAGCAGCTTAGGGGGACAGGGAGAGACCCAGTACTTC. Translated, it gives CASSLGGQGETQYF.

This chain uses TRBV3-1 (or the pseudogene TRBV3-2) with TRBJ1-1, with D maybe TRBD1 (5 bases). The CDR3 runs to 14 residues. The germline gives CDR1 LGHDT, CDR2 YNNKEL (reference sequence). Trimming left V 1 base short and J 10 bases short, with 16 bases between. CDR3 region: CASSQGPRAGGAFF. DNA for the CDR3: TGTGCCAGCAGCCAAGGTCCGCGGGCGGGGGGAGCTTTCTTT.

The chain joins TRBV5-1 to TRBJ2-7; 13 bases line up with TRBD2. V dropped 0 bases and J dropped 5; count of bases not matched to a gene: 2. Germline V gene sequence: CDR1 SGHRS, CDR2 YFSETQ. The CDR3 covers 15 residues. The CDR3 DNA is TGCGCCAGCAGCTTGGCTGGACTAGCGGGGGACGAGCAGTACGTC. This gives the protein CASSLAGLAGDEQYV.

V is TRBV11-3 and J is TRBJ2-7; D possibly corresponds to TRBD1 (5 bases). The germline V gene encodes CDR1 SGHNT and CDR2 YENEEA. There are 14 residues in the CDR3. The V end lost 1 base, the J end lost 3 bases, and 10 bases lay between the germline ends. In DNA, the CDR3 is TGTGCCAGCAGCTTAGTTGACAGAAACTACGAGCAGTACGTC. Its protein product is CASSLVDRNYEQYV.

This clone turned up a few times. V usage is TRBV3-1 (or the pseudogene TRBV3-2) and J usage is TRBJ1-5; D remains unclear. V was clipped by 5 bases and J by 2 bases, with 7 bases between them. This CDR3 region has 13 residues. CDR1 is LGHDT, CDR2 YNNKEL, per germline (reference sequence). For the CDR3, the DNA is TGTGCCAGCAGCGCTCAGGGCAATCAGCCCCAGCATTTT. It codes for CASSAQGNQPQHF.

The CDR3 loop reads CASSFRVSTYEQYF. In DNA, the CDR3 is TGTGCCAGCTCCTTCAGGGTAAGCACCTACGAGCAGTACTTC. The V call is TRBV5-6, the J call TRBJ2-7, with TRBD1 as a possible D gene (5 bases). Trimming removed 7 bases at V and 2 bases at J, with 16 bases between. This CDR3 spans 14 amino acids. Germline V CDR1 and CDR2: SGHDT, YYEEEE.

J is TRBJ2-1 and V is TRBV11-1, with 8 bases matching TRBD2. The CDR3 length is 15 residues. Trimming cost V 10 bases and J 4 bases; bases outside gene matches: 12. Germline V gene lookup returns CDR1 SGHAT and CDR2 FQDESV (reference sequence). The CDR3 is CATKSSGGTYNEQFF. CDR3 coding DNA: TGTGCCACTAAGAGCAGCGGGGGCACGTACAATGAGCAGTTCTTC.

The chain recombines TRBV4-1 with TRBJ1-1; 7 positions match TRBD1. The CDR3 covers 19 residues. J gave up 2 bases and V 2 bases, and 17 bases lay outside the gene matches. Germline V lookup: CDR1 MGHRA, CDR2 YSYEKL. CDR3 bases: TGCGCCAGCAGCCAACGTCTACTGACAGGGTCCAATTTCAACACTGAAGCTTTCTTT. This translates into CASSQRLLTGSNFNTEAFF.

The rearrangement joins TRBV3-1 (or the pseudogene TRBV3-2) to TRBJ2-7, with TRBD2 identical over 7 bases. The CDR3 totals 13 residues. V was clipped by 5 bases and J by 5 bases; unmatched bases: 6. Germline-derived CDR1 and CDR2 are LGHDT and YNNKEL (reference sequence). The CDR3 DNA sequence: TGTGCCAGCAGCGCGGTCGCGGGGGACGAGCAGTACTTC. Translated: CASSAVAGDEQYF.

The chain links TRBV6-5 to TRBJ1-5, with 7 positions matching TRBD1. This CDR3 region has 13 residues. Trimming cost V 6 bases and J 5 bases; bases outside gene matches: 4. CDR1 and CDR2 from the germline V gene are MNHEY and SVGAGI. The CDR3 DNA reads TGTGCCAGCAGCCTGGGACAGCATCAGCCCCAGCATTTT. Its translation is CASSLGQHQPQHF.

The gene calls are TRBV6-5 and TRBJ1-2; D might be TRBD1 (6 bases). Germline V gene lookup returns CDR1 MNHEY and CDR2 SVGAGI. The V end was cut by 6 bases, the J end by 7 bases, with 15 bases between. This CDR3 is built from 13 residues. The DNA of the CDR3 is TGTGCCAGCAGAGGGGGGGAGCTACCTGGCTACACCTTC. It encodes CASRGGELPGYTF.

This clone was seen just once. The chain is built from TRBV13 and TRBJ2-3, with 7 bases aligning to TRBD1. Germline V lookup: CDR1 PRHDT, CDR2 FYEKMQ (reference sequence). The CDR3 covers 18 residues. V trimming: 3 bases; J trimming: 3 bases; junction bases outside the gene matches: 15. The CDR3 spells CASSFSPPTGNGTDTQYF. CDR3 coding DNA: TGTGCCAGCAGCTTCTCCCCCCCGACAGGGAACGGGACAGATACGCAGTATTTT.

J is TRBJ2-1 and V is TRBV5-4; TRBD2 might be the D (6 bases). Per the germline V gene, CDR1 is SGHNT and CDR2 is YYREEE (reference sequence). Trimming removed 3 bases from V and 7 bases from J, with 17 bases in between. The CDR3 has 15 amino acids. The CDR3 is CASSYKSGLDNEQFF. CDR3 in DNA: TGTGCCAGCAGCTATAAGAGCGGGCTTGATAATGAGCAGTTCTTC.

Only one count was recorded for this clone. V gene TRBV2 combines with J gene TRBJ2-3, with 12 bases aligning to TRBD2. The CDR3 spans 18 residues. V lost 6 bases and J lost 4; bases outside the gene matches: 14. Germline lookup yields CDR1 SNHLY and CDR2 FYNNEI. The CDR3 DNA reads TGTGCCAGCAGCCCGGACCTAGCGGGGGGGCTAAGGGCAGATACGCAGTATTTT. Translation: CASSPDLAGGLRADTQYF.

This chain connects TRBV10-3 to TRBJ2-1, with TRBD1 identical over 9 bases. J was trimmed by 5 bases and V by 9 bases; bases with no gene match: 5. Germline CDR1 and CDR2: ENHRY and SYGVKD. This CDR3 is 13 amino acids long. The CDR3 loop is CAIHRGLDNEQFF. CDR3 DNA sequence: TGTGCCATACACAGGGGGCTGGACAATGAGCAGTTCTTC.

CDR3 loop: CSVGTGESGYTF. The DNA for the CDR3 is TGCAGCGTTGGGACAGGGGAAAGTGGCTACACCTTC. V gene TRBV29-1 combines with J gene TRBJ1-2; 9 bases fit TRBD1. CDR3 length: 12 amino acids. The germline CDR1 and CDR2 sequences are SQVTM and ANQGSEA. J gave up 7 bases and V 4 bases, and 4 bases lay outside the gene matches.

The V call is TRBV6-5, the J call TRBJ2-7, with D possibly being TRBD2 (5 bases). The germline CDR1 and CDR2 sequences are MNHEY and SVGAGI. The CDR3 is 14 residues long. The V gene lost 5 bases and the J gene lost 4 bases, with 15 bases spanning the gap. The CDR3 DNA reads as TGTGCCAGCAGTCCCTCCCAGCGGCCTTACGAGCAGTACGTC. This codes for CASSPSQRPYEQYV.

The chain carries TRBV5-1 and TRBJ1-3, with D possibly being TRBD1 (6 bases). The CDR3 is 15 residues long. V was shortened by 0 bases and J by 4 bases, with 11 bases between the two germline ends. The germline V gene has CDR1 SGHRS and CDR2 YFSETQ. Here the CDR3 DNA reads TGCGCCAGCAGCTTGGCCGGAGGACAGGGAAACACCATATATTTT. Amino acids: CASSLAGGQGNTIYF. The whole variable domain, remainder taken from reference TRBV5-1 and TRBJ1-3, is KAGVTQTPRYLIKTRGQQVTLSCSPISGHRSVSWYQQTPGQGLQFLFEYFSETQRNKGNFPGRFSGRQFSNSRSEMNVSTLELGDSALYLCASSLAGGQGNTIYFGEGSWLTVV.

The sample holds one count of this clone. The chain is built from TRBV5-1 and TRBJ2-5; D is possibly TRBD1 (6 bases). Per the germline V gene, CDR1 is SGHRS and CDR2 is YFSETQ. V was cut by 5 bases and J by 5 bases, with 13 bases left in between. The CDR3 runs to 13 residues. The CDR3 DNA is TGCGCCAGCAGTAGGACAGAGGAGGAGACCCAGTACTTC. Translated, it gives CASSRTEEETQYF.

This chain connects TRBV5-1 to TRBJ2-3; 9 bases are shared with TRBD1. V shed 0 bases, J shed 4 bases, and the junction held 9 bases outside the gene matches. The CDR3 is made up of 17 amino acids. In germline, CDR1 is SGHRS, CDR2 YFSETQ. The DNA of the CDR3 is TGCGCCAGCAGCTTGGGGACAGGGGATTGGGGCGCAGATACGCAGTATTTT. Translating gives CASSLGTGDWGADTQYF.

This chain connects TRBV2 to TRBJ2-7, with 9 positions matching TRBD1. V lost 5 bases to trimming and J lost 5 bases; unmatched junction nucleotides: 13. The CDR3 extends over 16 amino acids. The germline gives CDR1 SNHLY, CDR2 FYNNEI. The CDR3 spells CASSLGQGKGQDEQYF. In nucleotides, the CDR3 is TGTGCCAGCAGTCTGGGACAGGGAAAAGGACAGGACGAGCAGTACTTC.

This clone was detected a few times. The V call is TRBV6-1, the J call TRBJ1-2, with 7 bases aligning to TRBD1. CDR1 is MNHNS and CDR2 is SASEGT in the germline V gene. CDR3 length equals 16 residues. V gave up 2 bases and J gave up 7 bases; unmatched junction bases: 13. In nucleotides, the CDR3 is TGTGCCAGCAGTGAACTGGGACAGAGCGCTAGGGGTGGCTACACCTTC. Amino acid sequence: CASSELGQSARGGYTF.

V is TRBV11-2 and J is TRBJ1-1; D unclear. Trimming stripped 5 bases from V and 2 bases from J, with 9 bases between. CDR1 is SGHAT and CDR2 is FQNNGV in the germline V gene. The CDR3 extends over 13 amino acids. CDR3 coding DNA: TGTGCCAGCAGCCCAGACTACAACACTGAAGCTTTCTTT. This encodes CASSPDYNTEAFF.

The chain is built from TRBV21-1 and TRBJ2-7; the table's D gene call, TRBD2, was not cross checked with the DNA. TRBV21-1 is designated a pseudogene. The CDR3 runs to 15 residues. The CDR3 loop reads CASSVRDGSSYEQYV. The CDR3 region has the DNA TGTGCCAGCAGCGTCCGGGACGGGAGCTCCTACGAGCAGTACGTC.

This clone was seen just once. This sequence joins TRBV19 and TRBJ2-1; no clear D. Trimming shortened V by 7 bases and J by 0 bases, and 10 bases separated the two germline ends. The CDR3 has 14 residues. The V gene's germline CDR1 is LNHDA and CDR2 SQIVND (reference sequence). The CDR3 reads CASISSSSYNEQFF. In DNA, the CDR3 is TGTGCCAGTATATCGAGTAGCTCCTACAATGAGCAGTTCTTC.

CDR3 sequence: CASSPAGGQNTQYF. DNA for the CDR3: TGTGCCAGCAGCCCAGCGGGGGGGCAAAATACGCAGTATTTT. This chain links TRBV7-9 with TRBJ2-3, with TRBD2 identical over 10 bases. With V trimmed by 5 bases and J by 7 bases, 6 bases remained unmatched. Germline CDR1 is SEHNR and CDR2 is FQNEAQ (reference sequence). The CDR3 contains 14 residues.

This clone came up once. The chain combines TRBV10-2 with TRBJ2-7; perhaps TRBD2 as D (6 bases). CDR1 and CDR2 from the germline V gene are WSHSY and SAAADI. The CDR3 spans 16 residues. Trimming cost V 3 bases and J 0 bases, with 15 bases left between them. Here the CDR3 DNA reads TGCGCCAGCAGTGACAGTCGCGGGACCACCTCCTACGAGCAGTACTTC. As protein: CASSDSRGTTSYEQYF.